The 5 T cell receptor beta chains presented below share a single source sample, sequenced in a study of human T cells and chemical hapten exposure. TCRdb reanalysed the RACE reads using MiXCR and keeps one entry per CDR3 protein. The profile shows approximately 340,000 distinct CDR3 sequences, approximately 6.3% of them singletons. Documented time point: patch test 1, 2 weeks after DPC sensitization. Treatment specified: therapeutic diphenylcyclopropenone sensitization with weekly scalp DPC. The sequenced sample was whole blood, obtained in connection with sensitization to the hapten diphenylcyclopropenone (DPC). These receptor sequences come from a woman aged 18 to 35 with alopecia areata. Some clones in this sample may be carry-over from other donors' samples.

This chain uses TRBV4-1 with TRBJ2-5; D gene ambiguous. The V gene lost 5 bases and the J gene lost 3 bases, with 16 bases spanning the gap. The CDR3 loop spans 15 amino acids. Germline CDR1 and CDR2: MGHRA and YSYEKL. DNA for the CDR3: TGCGCCAGCAGCTCCGTGAAGAGCCTAAAAGAGACCCAGTACTTC. Its protein product is CASSSVKSLKETQYF.

The chain joins TRBV19 to TRBJ2-7; possibly TRBD1 for D (5 bases). The CDR3 sequence is 14 residues long. V was clipped by 6 bases and J by 7 bases, with 19 bases between them. CDR1 and CDR2 (germline): LNHDA, SQIVND (reference sequence). CDR3: CASSPDSPWDEQYF. In nucleotides, the CDR3 is TGTGCCAGTAGCCCTGACAGCCCTTGGGATGAGCAGTACTTC.

Many counts were recorded for this clonotype. The rearrangement uses TRBV6-2 or TRBV6-3 and TRBJ2-2, with 10 nucleotides matching TRBD1. V shed 6 bases and J 2 bases; nucleotides not matched to a gene: 6. Germline V gene sequence: CDR1 MNHEY, CDR2 SVGEGT. The CDR3 consists of 16 residues. The CDR3 is CASSGTGAVNTGELFF. In DNA form, the CDR3 reads TGTGCCAGCAGCGGGACAGGGGCAGTCAACACCGGGGAGCTGTTTTTT.

This clonotype was seen only a few times. The CDR3 DNA reads as TGTGCCAGCAGTTCCCCCCGGGACAGGGGGGGAAACACCATATATTTT. Its protein product is CASSSPRDRGGNTIYF. This rearrangement joins TRBV12-3 or TRBV12-4 to TRBJ1-3, with TRBD1 matching over 11 bases. CDR3 length equals 16 residues. With 4 bases clipped from V and 4 bases from J, the junction kept 6 bases outside the gene matches.

V is TRBV11-2 and J is TRBJ1-2, with D tentatively TRBD1 (6 bases). The germline CDR1 and CDR2 sequences are SGHAT and FQNNGV. This CDR3 region has 16 residues. V was clipped by 3 bases and J by 0 bases, with 14 bases between them. DNA of the CDR3: TGTGCCAGCAGCTTTTCCGACAGGAGTTCTAACTATGGCTACACCTTC. This encodes CASSFSDRSSNYGYTF.